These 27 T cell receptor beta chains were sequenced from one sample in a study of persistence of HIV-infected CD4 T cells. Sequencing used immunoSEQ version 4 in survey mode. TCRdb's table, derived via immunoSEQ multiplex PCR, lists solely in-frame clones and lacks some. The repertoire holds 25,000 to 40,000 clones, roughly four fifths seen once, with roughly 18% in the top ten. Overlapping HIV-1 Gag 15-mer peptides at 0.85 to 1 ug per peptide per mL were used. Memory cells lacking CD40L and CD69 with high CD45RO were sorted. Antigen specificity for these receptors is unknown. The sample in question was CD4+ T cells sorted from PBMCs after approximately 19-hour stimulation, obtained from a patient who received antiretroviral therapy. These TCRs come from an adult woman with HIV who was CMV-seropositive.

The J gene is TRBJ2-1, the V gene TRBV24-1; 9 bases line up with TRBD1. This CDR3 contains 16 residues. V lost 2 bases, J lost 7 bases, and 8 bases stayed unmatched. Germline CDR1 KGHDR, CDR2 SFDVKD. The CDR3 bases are TGTGCCACCAGTGATTGGCCGGGACAGGGCAGAAATGAGCAGTTCTTC. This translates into CATSDWPGQGRNEQFF.

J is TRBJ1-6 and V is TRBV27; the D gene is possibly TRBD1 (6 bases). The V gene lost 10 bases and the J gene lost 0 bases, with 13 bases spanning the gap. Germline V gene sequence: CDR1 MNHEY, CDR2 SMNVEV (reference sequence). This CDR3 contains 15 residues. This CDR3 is CATRQASSYNSPLHF. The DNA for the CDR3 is TGTGCCACCAGACAGGCGAGCTCCTATAATTCACCCCTCCACTTT.

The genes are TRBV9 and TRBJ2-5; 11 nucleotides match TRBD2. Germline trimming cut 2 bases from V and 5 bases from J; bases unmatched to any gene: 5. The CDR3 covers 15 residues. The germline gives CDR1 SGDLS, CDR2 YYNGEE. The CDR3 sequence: CASSVASGRSETQYF. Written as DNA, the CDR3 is TGTGCCAGCAGCGTGGCTAGCGGGAGGTCGGAGACCCAGTACTTC.

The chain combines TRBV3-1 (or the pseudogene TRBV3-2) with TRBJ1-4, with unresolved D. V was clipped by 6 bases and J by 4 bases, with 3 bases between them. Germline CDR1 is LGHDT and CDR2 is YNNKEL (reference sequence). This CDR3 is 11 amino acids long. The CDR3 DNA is TGTGCCAGCAGTTATAATGAAAAACTGTTTTTT. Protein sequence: CASSYNEKLFF.

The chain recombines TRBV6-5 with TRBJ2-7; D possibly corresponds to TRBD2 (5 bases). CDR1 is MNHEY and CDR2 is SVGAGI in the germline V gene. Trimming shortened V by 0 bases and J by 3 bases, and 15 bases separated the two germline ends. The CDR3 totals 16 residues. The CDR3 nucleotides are TGTGCCAGCAGTTACTCTCTCCCGTCCGAGGGCTACGAGCAGTACTTC. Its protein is CASSYSLPSEGYEQYF.

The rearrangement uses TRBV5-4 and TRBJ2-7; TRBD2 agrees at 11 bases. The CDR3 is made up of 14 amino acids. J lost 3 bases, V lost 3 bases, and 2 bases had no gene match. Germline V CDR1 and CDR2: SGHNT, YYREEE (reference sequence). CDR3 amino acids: CASSSGLADYEQYF. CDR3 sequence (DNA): TGTGCCAGCAGCTCGGGACTAGCGGACTACGAGCAGTACTTC.

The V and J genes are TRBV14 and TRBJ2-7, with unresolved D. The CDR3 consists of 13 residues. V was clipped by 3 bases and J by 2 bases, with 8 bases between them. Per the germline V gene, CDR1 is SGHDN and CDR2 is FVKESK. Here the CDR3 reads CASSHFPAYEQYF. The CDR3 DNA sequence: TGTGCCAGCAGCCATTTTCCCGCCTACGAGCAGTACTTC.

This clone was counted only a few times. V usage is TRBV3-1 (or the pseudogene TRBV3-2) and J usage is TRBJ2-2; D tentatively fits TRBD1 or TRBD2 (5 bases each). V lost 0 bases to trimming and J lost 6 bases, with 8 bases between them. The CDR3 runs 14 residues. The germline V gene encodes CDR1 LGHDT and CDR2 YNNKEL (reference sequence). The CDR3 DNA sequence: TGTGCCAGCAGCCAAGATCTGGGGGCCGGGGAGCTGTTTTTT. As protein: CASSQDLGAGELFF.

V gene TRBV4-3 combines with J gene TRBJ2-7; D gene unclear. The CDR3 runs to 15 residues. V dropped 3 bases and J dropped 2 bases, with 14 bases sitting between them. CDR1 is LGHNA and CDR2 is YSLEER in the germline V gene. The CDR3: CASSHDSSRTYEQYF. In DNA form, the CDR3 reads TGCGCCAGCAGCCACGATTCCTCCAGGACCTACGAGCAGTACTTC.

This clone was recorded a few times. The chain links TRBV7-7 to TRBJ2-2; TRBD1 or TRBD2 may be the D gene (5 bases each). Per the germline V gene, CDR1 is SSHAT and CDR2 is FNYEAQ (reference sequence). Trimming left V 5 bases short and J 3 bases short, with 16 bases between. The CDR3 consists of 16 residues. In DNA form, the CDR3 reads TGTGCCAGCAGCAGAGGGGCCTCGTCTCACACCGGGGAGCTGTTTTTT. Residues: CASSRGASSHTGELFF.

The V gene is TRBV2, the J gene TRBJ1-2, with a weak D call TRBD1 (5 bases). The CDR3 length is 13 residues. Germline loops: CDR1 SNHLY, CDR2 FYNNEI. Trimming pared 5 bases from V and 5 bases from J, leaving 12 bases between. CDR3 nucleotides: TGTGCCAGCAGTAAAGGGGTGGAGTATGGCTACACCTTC. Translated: CASSKGVEYGYTF.

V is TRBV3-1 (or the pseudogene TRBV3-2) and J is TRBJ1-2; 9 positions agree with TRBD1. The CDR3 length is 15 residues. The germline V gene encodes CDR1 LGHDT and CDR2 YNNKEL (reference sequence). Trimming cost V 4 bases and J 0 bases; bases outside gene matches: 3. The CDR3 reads CASSPTGGSNYGYTF. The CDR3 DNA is TGTGCCAGCAGCCCGACAGGGGGGTCTAACTATGGCTACACCTTC.

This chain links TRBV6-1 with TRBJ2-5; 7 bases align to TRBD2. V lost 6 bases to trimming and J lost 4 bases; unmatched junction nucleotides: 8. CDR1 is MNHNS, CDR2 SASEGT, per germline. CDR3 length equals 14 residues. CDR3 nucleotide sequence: TGTGCCAGCAGCTACGCCGGGGAGGGAGAGACCCAGTACTTC. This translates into CASSYAGEGETQYF.

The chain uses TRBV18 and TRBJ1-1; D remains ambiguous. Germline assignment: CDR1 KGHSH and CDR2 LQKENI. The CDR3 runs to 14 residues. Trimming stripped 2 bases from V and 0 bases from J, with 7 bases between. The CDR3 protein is CASSPGGMNTEAFF. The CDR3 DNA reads TGTGCCAGCTCACCAGGCGGCATGAACACTGAAGCTTTCTTT.

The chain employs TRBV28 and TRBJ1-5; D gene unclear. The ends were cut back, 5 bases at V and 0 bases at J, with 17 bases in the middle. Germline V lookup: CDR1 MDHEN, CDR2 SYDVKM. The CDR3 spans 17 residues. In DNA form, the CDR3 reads TGTGCCAGCAGTCCCCCCGTTCCCGGTTATAGCAATCAGCCCCAGCATTTT. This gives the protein CASSPPVPGYSNQPQHF.

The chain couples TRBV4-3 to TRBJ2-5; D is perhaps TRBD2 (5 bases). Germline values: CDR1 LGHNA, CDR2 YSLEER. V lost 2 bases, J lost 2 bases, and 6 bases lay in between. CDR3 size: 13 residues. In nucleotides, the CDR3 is TGCGCCAGCAGCCAACGGACTCAAGAGACCCAGTACTTC. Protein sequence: CASSQRTQETQYF.

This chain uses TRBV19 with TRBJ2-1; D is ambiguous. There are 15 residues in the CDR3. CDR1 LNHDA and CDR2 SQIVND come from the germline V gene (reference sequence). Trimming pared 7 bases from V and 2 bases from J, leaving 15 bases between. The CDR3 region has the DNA TGTGCCAGTACCTCGAAAAGGTTACCCTACAATGAGCAGTTCTTC. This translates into CASTSKRLPYNEQFF.

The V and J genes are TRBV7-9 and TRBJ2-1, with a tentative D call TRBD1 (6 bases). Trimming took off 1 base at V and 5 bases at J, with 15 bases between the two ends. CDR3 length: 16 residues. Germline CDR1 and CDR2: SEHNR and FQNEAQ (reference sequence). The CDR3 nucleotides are TGTGCCAGCAGCTTAGGGGCAGGGGACCGGGACAATGAGCAGTTCTTC. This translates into CASSLGAGDRDNEQFF.

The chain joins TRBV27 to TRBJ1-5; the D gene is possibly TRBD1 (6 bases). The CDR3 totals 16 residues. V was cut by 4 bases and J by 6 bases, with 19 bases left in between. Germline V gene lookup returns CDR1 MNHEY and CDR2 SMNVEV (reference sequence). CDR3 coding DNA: TGTGCCAGCAGTTCCCTTCAGGGGAGCACCGGTCAGCCCCAGCATTTT. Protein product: CASSSLQGSTGQPQHF.

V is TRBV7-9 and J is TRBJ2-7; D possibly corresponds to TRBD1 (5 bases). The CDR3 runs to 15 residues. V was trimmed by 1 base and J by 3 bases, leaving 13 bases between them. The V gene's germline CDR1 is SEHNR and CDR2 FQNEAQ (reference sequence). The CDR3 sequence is CASSLVSGIRYEQYF. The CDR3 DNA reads TGTGCCAGCAGCTTAGTTTCAGGGATCCGCTACGAGCAGTACTTC. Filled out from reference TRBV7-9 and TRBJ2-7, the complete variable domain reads DTGVSQNPRHKITKRGQNVTFRCDPISEHNRLYWYRQTLGQGPEFLTYFQNEAQLEKSRLLSDRFSAERPKGSFSTLEIQRTEQGDSAMYLCASSLVSGIRYEQYFGPGTRLTVT.

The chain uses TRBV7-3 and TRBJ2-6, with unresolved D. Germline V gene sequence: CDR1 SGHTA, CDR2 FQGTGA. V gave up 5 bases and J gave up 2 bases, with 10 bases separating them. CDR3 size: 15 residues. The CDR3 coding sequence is TGTGCCAGCAGCCCTGAGGCGGCTGGGGCCAACGTCCTGACTTTC. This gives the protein CASSPEAAGANVLTF.

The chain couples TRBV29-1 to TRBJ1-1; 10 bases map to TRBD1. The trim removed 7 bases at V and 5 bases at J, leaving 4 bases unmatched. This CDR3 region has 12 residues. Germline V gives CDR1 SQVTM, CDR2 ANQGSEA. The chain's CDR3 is CSAGQGPTEAFF. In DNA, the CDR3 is TGCAGCGCGGGACAGGGGCCAACTGAAGCTTTCTTT. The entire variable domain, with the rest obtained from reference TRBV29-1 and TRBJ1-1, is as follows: SAVISQKPSRDICQRGTSLTIQCQVDSQVTMMFWYRQQPGQSLTLIATANQGSEATYESGFVIDKFPISRPNLTFSTLTVSNMSPEDSSIYLCSAGQGPTEAFFGQGTRLTVV.

The DNA for the CDR3 is TGTGCCAGCTCCGTAGGAGGGATACAGGGGGCGGGTGGCTACACCTTC. It translates to CASSVGGIQGAGGYTF. The chain employs TRBV9 and TRBJ1-2; the match to TRBD1 covers 9 bases. The junction had 17 bases not matched to a gene; V was cut back by 7 bases and J by 7 bases. Germline lookup yields CDR1 SGDLS and CDR2 YYNGEE. This CDR3 contains 16 residues.

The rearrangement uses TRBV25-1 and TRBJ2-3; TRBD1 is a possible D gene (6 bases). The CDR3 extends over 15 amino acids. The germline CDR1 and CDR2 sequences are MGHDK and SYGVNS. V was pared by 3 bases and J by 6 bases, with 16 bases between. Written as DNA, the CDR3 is TGTGCCAGCAGTGATTGGACAGTCCATTCGGATACGCAGTATTTT. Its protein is CASSDWTVHSDTQYF. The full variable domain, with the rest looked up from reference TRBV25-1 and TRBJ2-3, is EADIYQTPRYLVIGTGKKITLECSQTMGHDKMYWYQQDPGMELHLIHYSYGVNSTEKGDLSSESTVSRIRTEHFPLTLESARPSHTSQYLCASSDWTVHSDTQYFGPGTRLTVL.

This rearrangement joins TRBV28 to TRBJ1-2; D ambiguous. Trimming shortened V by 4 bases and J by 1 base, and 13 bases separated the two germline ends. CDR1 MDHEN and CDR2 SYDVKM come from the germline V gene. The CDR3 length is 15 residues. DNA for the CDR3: TGTGCCAGCAGTTCAGCGGACGGCCTTAACTATGGCTACACCTTC. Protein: CASSSADGLNYGYTF.

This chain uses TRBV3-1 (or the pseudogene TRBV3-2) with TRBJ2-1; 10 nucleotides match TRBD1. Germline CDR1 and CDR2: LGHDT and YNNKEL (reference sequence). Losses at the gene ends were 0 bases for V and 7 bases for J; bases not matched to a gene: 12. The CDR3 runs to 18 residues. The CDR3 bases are TGTGCCAGCAGCCAAGATCCTATCCGGACAGGGGGTCGGAATGAGCAGTTCTTC. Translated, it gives CASSQDPIRTGGRNEQFF.

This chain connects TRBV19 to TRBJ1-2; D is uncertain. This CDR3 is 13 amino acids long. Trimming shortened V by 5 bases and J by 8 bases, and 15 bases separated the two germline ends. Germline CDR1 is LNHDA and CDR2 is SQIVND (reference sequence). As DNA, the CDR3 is TGTGCCAGTAGTGCGAGTTCCTTCACCGGCTACACCTTC. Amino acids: CASSASSFTGYTF.